Sequencing of this T cell receptor beta chain was carried out in a study of OX40 agonist ivuxolimab in advanced cancers. Study context: A diagnosis of hepatocellular carcinoma, melanoma, renal cell or head and neck cancer was present in dose-escalation patients. Earlier treatment with anti-PD-1, anti-PD-L1 or anti-CTLA-4 was permitted, and 35% to 45% had received some.

Blood draws occurred at baseline, cycle 4 day 1, and cycle 7 day 1. General study results and limits: Clonal expansion among partial responders at 0.1-3.0 mg/kg ranked near the lowest.

TCRdb keeps only in-frame clones here, not all; method: immunoSEQ multiplex PCR. Here the sample spans about 80,000 clones, 83% being singletons. Germline V gene lookup returns CDR1 WNHNN and CDR2 SYGVQD (reference sequence). V lost 2 bases, J lost 4 bases, and 5 bases lay in between. This CDR3 comprises 13 residues. With respect to this clone: Its specificity is unknown.

The clonotype comes from an adult with an advanced solid tumor such as melanoma, head and neck, liver or kidney cancer. The V call is TRBV10-1, the J call TRBJ2-2; TRBD1 is a possible D gene (5 bases). Sequencing was performed on CD4+ or CD8+ T cells sorted from blood, taken in a trial of the OX40 agonist ivuxolimab. The CDR3 nucleotides are TGCGCCAGCAGTGAGGACAGCACCGGGGAGCTGTTTTTT. It encodes CASSEDSTGELFF.